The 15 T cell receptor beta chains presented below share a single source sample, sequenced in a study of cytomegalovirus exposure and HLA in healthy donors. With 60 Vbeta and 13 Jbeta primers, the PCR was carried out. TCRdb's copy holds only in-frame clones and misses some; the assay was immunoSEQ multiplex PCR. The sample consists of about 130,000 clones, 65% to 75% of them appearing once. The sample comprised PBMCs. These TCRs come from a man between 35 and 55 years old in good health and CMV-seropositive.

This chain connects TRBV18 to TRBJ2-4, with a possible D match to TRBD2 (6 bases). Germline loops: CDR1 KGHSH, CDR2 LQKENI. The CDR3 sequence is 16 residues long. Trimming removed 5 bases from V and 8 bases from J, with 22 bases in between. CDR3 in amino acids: CASSAGTSLRLDIQYF. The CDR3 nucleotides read TGTGCCAGCTCAGCGGGGACCTCCCTAAGGTTGGACATTCAGTACTTC.

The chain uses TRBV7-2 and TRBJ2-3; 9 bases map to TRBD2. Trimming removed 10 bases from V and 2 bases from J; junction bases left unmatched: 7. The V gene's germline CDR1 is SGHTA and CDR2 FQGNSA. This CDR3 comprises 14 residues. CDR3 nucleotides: TGTGCCACACGTAGCGGGAGAAACACAGATACGCAGTATTTT. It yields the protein CATRSGRNTDTQYF. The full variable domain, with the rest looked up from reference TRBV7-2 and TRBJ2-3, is GAGVSQSPSNKVTEKGKDVELRCDPISGHTALYWYRQSLGQGLEFLIYFQGNSAPDKSGLPSDRFSAERTGGSVSTLTIQRTQQEDSAVYLCATRSGRNTDTQYFGPGTRLTVL.

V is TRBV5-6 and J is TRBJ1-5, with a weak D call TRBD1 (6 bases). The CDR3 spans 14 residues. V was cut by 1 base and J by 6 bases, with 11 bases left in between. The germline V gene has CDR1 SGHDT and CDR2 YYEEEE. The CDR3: CASSLRRGGQPQHF. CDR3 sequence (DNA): TGTGCCAGCAGCTTGCGGAGGGGGGGTCAGCCCCAGCATTTT.

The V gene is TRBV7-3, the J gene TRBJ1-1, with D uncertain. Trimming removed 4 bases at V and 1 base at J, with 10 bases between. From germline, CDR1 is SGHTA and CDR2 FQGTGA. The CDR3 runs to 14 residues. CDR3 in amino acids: CASSSRHRNTEAFF. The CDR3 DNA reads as TGTGCCAGCAGCTCAAGACACCGGAACACTGAAGCTTTCTTT.

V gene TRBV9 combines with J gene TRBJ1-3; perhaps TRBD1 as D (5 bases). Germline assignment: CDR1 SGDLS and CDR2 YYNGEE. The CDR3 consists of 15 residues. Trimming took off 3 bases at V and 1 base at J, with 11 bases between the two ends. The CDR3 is CASSAWTMSGNTIYF. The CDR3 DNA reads TGTGCCAGCAGCGCCTGGACAATGTCTGGAAACACCATATATTTT.

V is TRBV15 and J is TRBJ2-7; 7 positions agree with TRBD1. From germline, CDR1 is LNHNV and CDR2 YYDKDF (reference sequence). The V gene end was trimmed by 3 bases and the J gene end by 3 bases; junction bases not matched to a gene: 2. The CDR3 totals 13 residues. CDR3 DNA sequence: TGTGCCACCAGCAGCGGACAGGACTACGAGCAGTACTTC. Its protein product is CATSSGQDYEQYF.

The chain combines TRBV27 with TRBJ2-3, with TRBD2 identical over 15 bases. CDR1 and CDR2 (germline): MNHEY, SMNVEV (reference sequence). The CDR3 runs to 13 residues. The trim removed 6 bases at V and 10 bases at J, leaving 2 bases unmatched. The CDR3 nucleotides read TGTGCCAGCAGACGGACTAGCGGGAGGGCGCAGTATTTT. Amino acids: CASRRTSGRAQYF.

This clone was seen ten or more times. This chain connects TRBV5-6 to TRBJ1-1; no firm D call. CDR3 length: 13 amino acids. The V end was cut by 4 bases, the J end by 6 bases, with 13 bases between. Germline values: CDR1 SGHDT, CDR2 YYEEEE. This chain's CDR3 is CASSRQQRAEAFF. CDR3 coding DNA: TGTGCCAGCAGCCGACAACAGAGGGCTGAAGCTTTCTTT.

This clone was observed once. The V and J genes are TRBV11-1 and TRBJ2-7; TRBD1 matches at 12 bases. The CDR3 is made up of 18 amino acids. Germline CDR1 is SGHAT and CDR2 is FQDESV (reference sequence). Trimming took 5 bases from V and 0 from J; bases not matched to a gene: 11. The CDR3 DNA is TGTGCCAGCAGCCCAGGGGGACAGGGGGCAATATTCTCCTACGAGCAGTACTTC. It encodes CASSPGGQGAIFSYEQYF.

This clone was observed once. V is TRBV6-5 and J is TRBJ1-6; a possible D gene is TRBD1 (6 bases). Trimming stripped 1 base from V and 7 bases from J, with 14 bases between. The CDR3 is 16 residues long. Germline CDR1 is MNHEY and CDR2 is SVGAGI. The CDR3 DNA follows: TGTGCCAGCAGTTACTTCGGGGGGGCGAAAAATTCACCCCTCCACTTT. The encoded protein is CASSYFGGAKNSPLHF.

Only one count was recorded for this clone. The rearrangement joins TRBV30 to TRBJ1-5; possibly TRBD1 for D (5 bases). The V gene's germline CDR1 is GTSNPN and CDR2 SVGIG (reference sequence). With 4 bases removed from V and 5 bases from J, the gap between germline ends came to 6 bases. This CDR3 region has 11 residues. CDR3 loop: CAWKTDQPQHF. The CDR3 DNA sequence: TGTGCCTGGAAGACAGATCAGCCCCAGCATTTT.

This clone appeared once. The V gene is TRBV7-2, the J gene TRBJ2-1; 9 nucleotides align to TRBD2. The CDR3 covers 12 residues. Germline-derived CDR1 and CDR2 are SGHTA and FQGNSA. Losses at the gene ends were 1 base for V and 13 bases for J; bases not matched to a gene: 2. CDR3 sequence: CASSLGREGQFF. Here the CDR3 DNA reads TGTGCCAGCAGCTTAGGGCGGGAGGGACAGTTCTTC.

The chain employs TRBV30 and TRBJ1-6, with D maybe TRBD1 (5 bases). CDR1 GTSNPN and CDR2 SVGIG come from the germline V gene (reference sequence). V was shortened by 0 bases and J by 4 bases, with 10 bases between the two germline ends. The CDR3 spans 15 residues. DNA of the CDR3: TGTGCCTGGAGTGTTGGAGGGGCGTATAATTCACCCCTCCACTTT. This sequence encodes CAWSVGGAYNSPLHF.

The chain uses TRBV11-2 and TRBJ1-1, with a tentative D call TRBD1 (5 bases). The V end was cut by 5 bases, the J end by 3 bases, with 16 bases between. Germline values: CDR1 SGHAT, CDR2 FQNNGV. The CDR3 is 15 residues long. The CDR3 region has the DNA TGTGCCAGCAGCCCGGGACTCCGGACGCACACTGAAGCTTTCTTT. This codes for CASSPGLRTHTEAFF.

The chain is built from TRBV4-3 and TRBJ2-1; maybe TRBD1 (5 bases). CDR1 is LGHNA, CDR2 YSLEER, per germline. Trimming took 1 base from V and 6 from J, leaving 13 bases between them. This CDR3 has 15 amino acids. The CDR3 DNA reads TGCGCCAGCAGCCAAGGTGAACACAGGATCAATGAGCAGTTCTTC. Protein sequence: CASSQGEHRINEQFF.